The rows below give T cell receptor beta chains drawn from one sample of a study of cytotoxic CD8 clonotypes in ibrutinib-treated CLL. Clones were sequenced by immunoSEQ multiplex PCR, and TCRdb holds only the in-frame ones, with some missing. The repertoire holds 150,000 to 200,000 clones, 81% seen once, with roughly 2% in the top ten. This specimen was PBMCs, taken after 12 months of ibrutinib treatment. All receptors derive from a human donor with chronic lymphocytic leukemia. The CDR3 runs from the conserved cysteine through the conserved F or W. The D gene is left open where the match is weak. Expanded clones get a size class; other rows say once, few or many, or leave the size out.

.,TRBJ1-1,.,TRBV2,TGTGCCAGCAGCCGGGAAGAGGGCCCGAACACTGAAGCTTTCTTT,CASSREEGPNTEAFF
TRBD2,TRBJ2-1,many,TRBV7-3,TGTGCCAGCAGCACGCCCGGGACTAGCGGTAACAATGAGCAGTTCTTC,CASSTPGTSGNNEQFF
.,TRBJ1-2,.,TRBV5-6,TGTGCCAGCAGCTTGGGAACTCTCAGGGGACCCAGTCGTTCTCGGGGCTACACCTTC,CASSLGTLRGPSRSRGYTF
TRBD1,TRBJ1-3,.,TRBV19,TGTGCCAGTAGTGCCTCGGACAGGGTATGGAACACCATATATTTT,CASSASDRVWNTIYF
.,TRBJ1-4,once,TRBV5-1,TGCGCCAGCAGCTTGGGCAGTAATGAAAAACTGTTTTTT,CASSLGSNEKLFF
TRBD1,TRBJ1-2,once,TRBV4-1,TGCGCCAGCAGCGCAGACGGGGACTACACAGGGGACTATGGCTACACCTTC,CASSADGDYTGDYGYTF
.,TRBJ1-1,.,TRBV6-5,TGTGCCAGCAGGGCGGGGCGCAGGGGGAACACTGAAGCTTTCTTT,CASRAGRRGNTEAFF
.,TRBJ1-2,once,TRBV21-1,TGTGCCAGCAGCAAAGAAAAGAGAACCTATGGCTACACCTTC,CASSKEKRTYGYTF
TRBD2,TRBJ2-1,.,TRBV5-4,TGTGCCAGCAGCCCTCTCCTAGTAGCGGGATACAATGAGCAGTTCTTC,CASSPLLVAGYNEQFF
TRBD2,TRBJ2-1,.,TRBV6-6,TGTGCCAGCAGCGGGCGGGAGGGTACGGGGGAGCAGTTCTTC,CASSGREGTGEQFF
TRBD1,TRBJ2-2,.,TRBV10-3,TGTGCCATCAGTGAGTCCGACAGGGACACCGGGGAGCTGTTTTTT,CAISESDRDTGELFF
.,TRBJ2-3,.,TRBV6-5,TGTGCCAGCAGCTCCGAGTCGGGAAGCACAGATACGCAGTATTTT,CASSSESGSTDTQYF
TRBD2,TRBJ2-4,.,TRBV4-3,TGCGCCAGCAGCCAAGAAGGGCTAGCGGGGAAAAAAAACATTCAGTACTTC,CASSQEGLAGKKNIQYF
.,TRBJ1-1,.,TRBV29-1,TGCAGCGTTGAGGTGGGGGGGGTTGGAACTGAAGCTTTCTTT,CSVEVGGVGTEAFF
TRBD1,TRBJ2-2,.,TRBV18,TGTGCCAGCTCACCTAGACAGGGGACCGGGGAGCTGTTTTTT,CASSPRQGTGELFF
.,TRBJ2-1,many,TRBV5-4,TGTGCCAGCTTCGTTCAGGGGAACAATGAGCAGTTCTTC,CASFVQGNNEQFF
.,TRBJ2-7,.,TRBV6-5,TGTGCCAGCGGGGGCGAGGGAGACCTCGAGCAGTACTTC,CASGGEGDLEQYF
.,TRBJ1-2,.,TRBV2,TGTGCCAGCAGGAAAAACGGCGTTGACGGCTACACCTTC,CASRKNGVDGYTF
.,TRBJ2-5,.,TRBV6-1,TGTGCCAGCAGTTGGACGGTTCAAGAGACCCAGTACTTC,CASSWTVQETQYF
.,TRBJ1-4,.,TRBV19,TGTGCCAGTAGTTTGACAAGGGGAACTAATGAAAAACTGTTTTTT,CASSLTRGTNEKLFF
.,TRBJ2-7,once,TRBV27,TGTGCCAGCCGTCCGGCAGGGGCCCACGAGCAGTACTTC,CASRPAGAHEQYF
TRBD1,TRBJ1-1,.,TRBV6-5,TGTGCCAGCAGTTACTCTCAAGGGACAGGGGAAACTTTCTTT,CASSYSQGTGETFF
.,TRBJ2-2,.,TRBV2,TGTGCCAGCAGTTACTCTCCGCACCGGGAGCTGTTTTTT,CASSYSPHRELFF
TRBD1,TRBJ1-1,.,TRBV7-2,TGTGCCAGCAGACACAAGCAGTCGGCGGGGGACAGGGTAGAGGCTTTCTTT,CASRHKQSAGDRVEAFF
TRBD1,TRBJ2-7,.,TRBV7-9,TGTGCCAGCAGCTCGCTTGTGGACAGGATTTATTACGAGCAGTACTTC,CASSSLVDRIYYEQYF
TRBD1,TRBJ2-7,.,TRBV18,TGTGCCAGCTCACCCTCGGGACAGAGCTACGAGCAGTACTTC,CASSPSGQSYEQYF